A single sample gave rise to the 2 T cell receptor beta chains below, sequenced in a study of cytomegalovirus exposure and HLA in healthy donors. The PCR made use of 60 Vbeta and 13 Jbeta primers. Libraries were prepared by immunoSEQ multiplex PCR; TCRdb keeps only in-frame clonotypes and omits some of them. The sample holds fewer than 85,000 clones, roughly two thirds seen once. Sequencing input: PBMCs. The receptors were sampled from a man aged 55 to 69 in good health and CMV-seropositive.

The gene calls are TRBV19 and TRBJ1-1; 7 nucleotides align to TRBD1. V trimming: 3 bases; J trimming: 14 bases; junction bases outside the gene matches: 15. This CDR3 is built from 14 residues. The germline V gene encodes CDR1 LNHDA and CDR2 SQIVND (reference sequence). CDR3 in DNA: TGTGCCAGTAGTATCATGGGTTTGAACACAGGGGCGTTCTTT. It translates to CASSIMGLNTGAFF.

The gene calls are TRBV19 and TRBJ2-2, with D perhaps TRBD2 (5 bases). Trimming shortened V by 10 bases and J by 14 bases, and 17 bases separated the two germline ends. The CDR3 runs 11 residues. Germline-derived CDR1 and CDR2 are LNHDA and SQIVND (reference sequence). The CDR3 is CATRIGRGLFF. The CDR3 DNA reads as TGTGCCACCCGAATCGGACGGGGACTGTTTTTT.